The 25 T cell receptor beta chains reported below all come from one sample, sequenced in a study of T cells in Graves' hyperthyroidism and ophthalmopathy. RNA transcripts gave rise to amplified TCR beta CDR3 regions. When the TCR CDR3 underwent first-round RT-PCR, the HTBI primer set was used. TCRdb used MiXCR to reprocess the multiplex PCR reads, holding one entry per CDR3 protein. The table records a few hundred thousand distinct CDR3 sequences, 12% to 15% of them present only once. The sequencing input was blood. The receptors stem from a young woman with Graves' hyperthyroidism.

This rearrangement joins TRBV29-1 to TRBJ1-2, with a tentative D call TRBD1 (5 bases). This CDR3 comprises 13 residues. V was trimmed by 3 bases and J by 7 bases, leaving 15 bases between them. From germline, CDR1 is SQVTM and CDR2 ANQGSEA. Here the CDR3 reads CSVDKAGRSGYTF. The CDR3 DNA sequence: TGCAGCGTTGATAAGGCGGGACGGAGTGGCTACACCTTC.

This clonotype has at least ten counts. V and J are TRBV20-1 and TRBJ2-5; no definite D call. The germline gives CDR1 DFQATT, CDR2 SNEGSKA (reference sequence). The germline V and J ends were trimmed by 5 bases and 5 bases, with 12 bases remaining between them. The CDR3 sequence is 12 residues long. CDR3 loop: CSASPTAETQYF. In DNA, the CDR3 is TGCAGTGCTTCCCCTACGGCCGAGACCCAGTACTTC.

This clonotype was detected a few times. The chain uses TRBV3-1 and TRBJ2-1, with 8 bases that match TRBD2. V trimming: 2 bases; J trimming: 16 bases; junction bases outside the gene matches: 13. Germline values: CDR1 LGHDT, CDR2 YNNKEL (reference sequence). CDR3 length equals 14 residues. The CDR3 sequence is CASSQILAGTSSFF. The DNA for the CDR3 is TGTGCCAGCAGCCAAATCTTAGCGGGGACTTCTTCATTCTTC.

The chain employs TRBV18 and TRBJ2-7; TRBD1 or TRBD2 may be the D gene (5 bases each). Trimming stripped 3 bases from V and 3 bases from J, with 15 bases between. Germline-derived CDR1 and CDR2 are KGHSH and LQKENI. The CDR3 loop spans 15 amino acids. The CDR3 bases are TGTGCCAGCTCACCGCTATCTGGGGGAAACTACGAGCAGTACTTC. This sequence encodes CASSPLSGGNYEQYF.

This clonotype was recorded at least ten times. This chain uses TRBV11-2 with TRBJ2-2; D is uncertain. The CDR3 is 15 residues long. Per the germline V gene, CDR1 is SGHAT and CDR2 is FQNNGV. V lost 1 base and J lost 2, with 8 bases in between. The CDR3 protein is CASSLASSNTGELFF. CDR3 nucleotides: TGTGCCAGCAGCTTAGCATCCAGTAACACCGGGGAGCTGTTTTTT.

In its sample, this clonotype was seen many times. The chain recombines TRBV29-1 with TRBJ1-3; no clear D. V lost 4 bases and J 0 bases, leaving 13 bases between the germline ends. The CDR3 loop spans 15 amino acids. CDR1 and CDR2 from the germline V gene are SQVTM and ANQGSEA. This CDR3 reads CSVVGTVHSGNTIYF. CDR3 coding DNA: TGCAGCGTTGTGGGCACAGTCCACTCTGGAAACACCATATATTTT.

Only a few counts were recorded for this clonotype. J is TRBJ1-2 and V is TRBV20-1; 12 bases are a match to TRBD1. In germline, CDR1 is DFQATT, CDR2 SNEGSKA (reference sequence). The CDR3 runs 16 residues. With 2 bases clipped from V and 4 bases from J, the junction kept 8 bases outside the gene matches. The CDR3 DNA sequence: TGCAGTGCTAGATCCGGGACAGGGGGCGGCGGCTATGGCTACACCTTC. Translating it yields CSARSGTGGGGYGYTF.

V usage is TRBV7-2 and J usage is TRBJ2-7; 7 nucleotides match TRBD2. The V gene's germline CDR1 is SGHTA and CDR2 FQGNSA. Trimming cost V 7 bases and J 2 bases; bases outside gene matches: 11. CDR3 length: 15 residues. The DNA for the CDR3 is TGTGCCAGCAACCCTGGCGGAGCGGGAACCTACGAGCAGTACTTC. This encodes CASNPGGAGTYEQYF.

This clonotype was seen at least ten times. The chain has TRBV5-6 and TRBJ2-1; 13 bases are shared with TRBD2. From germline, CDR1 is SGHDT and CDR2 YYEEEE. The CDR3 is made up of 15 amino acids. The V gene end was trimmed by 3 bases and the J gene end by 9 bases; junction bases not matched to a gene: 6. The CDR3 region is CASSSGLAGSGEQFF. CDR3 nucleotides: TGTGCCAGCAGCTCGGGACTAGCGGGAAGCGGTGAGCAGTTCTTC.

V gene TRBV10-3 combines with J gene TRBJ2-2; D gene ambiguous. CDR3 length: 13 amino acids. Germline V gene sequence: CDR1 ENHRY, CDR2 SYGVKD. V lost 2 bases to trimming and J lost 5 bases, with 6 bases between them. The CDR3 here is CAISEEPTGELFF. The CDR3, as DNA: TGTGCCATCAGTGAGGAACCAACCGGGGAGCTGTTTTTT.

This clonotype has only a few counts. The chain is built from TRBV19 and TRBJ2-2; either TRBD1 or TRBD2 may fit D (5 bases each). CDR3 size: 14 residues. Trimming cost V 7 bases and J 1 base, with 10 bases left between them. Germline lookup yields CDR1 LNHDA and CDR2 SQIVND (reference sequence). CDR3 amino acids: CASMRGLNTGELFF. CDR3 coding DNA: TGTGCCAGTATGAGGGGCCTGAACACCGGGGAGCTGTTTTTT.

This clonotype was seen at least ten times. The rearrangement joins TRBV11-3 to TRBJ2-5; TRBD2 might be the D (5 bases). V dropped 8 bases and J dropped 8 bases, with 24 bases sitting between them. The CDR3 has 15 residues. Germline CDR1 and CDR2: SGHNT and YENEEA. The DNA of the CDR3 is TGTGCCAGCCGATGTCGAGAGGGCCATTGTGGAACCCAGTACTTC. As protein: CASRCREGHCGTQYF.

This clonotype was seen at least ten times. V gene TRBV11-3 combines with J gene TRBJ2-3, with 9 bases fitting TRBD2. Per the germline V gene, CDR1 is SGHNT and CDR2 is YENEEA. The trim removed 1 base at V and 4 bases at J, leaving 12 bases unmatched. This CDR3 has 18 residues. CDR3 loop: CASSLGFPKREVPDTQYF. The CDR3 region has the DNA TGTGCCAGCAGCTTAGGGTTCCCTAAGCGGGAGGTTCCAGATACGCAGTATTTT. Full variable domain (outside the CDR3, taken from reference TRBV11-3 and TRBJ2-3): EAGVVQSPRYKIIEKKQPVAFWCNPISGHNTLYWYLQNLGQGPELLIRYENEEAVDDSQLPKDRFSAERLKGVDSTLKIQPAELGDSAVYLCASSLGFPKREVPDTQYFGPGTRLTVL.

This clonotype was observed at least ten times. This chain connects TRBV28 to TRBJ2-7, with D unresolved. V was pared by 4 bases and J by 6 bases, with 16 bases between. Germline V gene lookup returns CDR1 MDHEN and CDR2 SYDVKM. The CDR3 covers 14 residues. CDR3 sequence reads: CASSSILTTGEQYF. CDR3 DNA: TGTGCCAGCAGTTCCATACTAACTACCGGCGAGCAGTACTTC.

This clonotype was detected a few times. The V gene is TRBV5-6, the J gene TRBJ2-7; D gene unclear. The germline gives CDR1 SGHDT, CDR2 YYEEEE. V lost 2 bases, J lost 3 bases, and 12 bases lay in between. The length of the CDR3 is 14 residues. The CDR3: CASSFRWRSYEQYF. In nucleotides, the CDR3 is TGTGCCAGCAGCTTTAGGTGGCGGAGCTACGAGCAGTACTTC.

V is TRBV11-2 and J is TRBJ1-3; D is uncertain. The CDR3 contains 15 residues. Germline CDR1 reads SGHAT; CDR2 reads FQNNGV. With 1 base removed from V and 0 bases from J, the gap between germline ends came to 7 bases. CDR3 residues: CASSLASVSGNTIYF. The DNA of the CDR3 is TGTGCCAGCAGCTTAGCATCAGTCTCTGGAAACACCATATATTTT.

V is TRBV9 and J is TRBJ2-3, with TRBD2 matching 7 bases. CDR1 SGDLS and CDR2 YYNGEE come from the germline V gene. This CDR3 is 14 amino acids long. V gave up 4 bases and J gave up 4 bases; unmatched junction bases: 6. As DNA, the CDR3 is TGTGCCAGCAGCCCGGGGGGAGTCCCAGATACGCAGTATTTT. Its translation: CASSPGGVPDTQYF.

This clonotype was observed at least ten times. The rearrangement joins TRBV30 to TRBJ2-1, with a possible D match to TRBD2 (6 bases). Trimming shortened V by 4 bases and J by 7 bases, and 17 bases separated the two germline ends. The CDR3 is 14 amino acids. CDR1 GTSNPN and CDR2 SVGIG come from the germline V gene (reference sequence). The CDR3 DNA reads TGTGCCTGGACTCCTCGCGGGGCAGGAAATGAGCAGTTCTTC. Amino acids: CAWTPRGAGNEQFF. The whole variable domain, filled in from reference TRBV30 and TRBJ2-1, reads SQTIHQWPATLVQPVGSPLSLECTVEGTSNPNLYWYRQAAGRGLQLLFYSVGIGQISSEVPQNLSASRPQDRQFILSSKKLLLSDSGFYLCAWTPRGAGNEQFFGPGTRLTVL.

This clonotype was detected many times. The CDR3 protein is CSASSPGGGWQYF. In DNA, the CDR3 is TGCAGTGCTTCGTCTCCAGGGGGTGGTTGGCAGTATTTT. The chain recombines TRBV20-1 with TRBJ2-3; 7 bases fit TRBD1. Germline CDR1 reads DFQATT; CDR2 reads SNEGSKA (reference sequence). The ends lost 5 bases at V and 11 bases at J; junction bases unmatched: 13. CDR3 size: 13 residues.

This clonotype appeared many times. The CDR3 DNA reads as TGTGCCATCAGTGATGGACAGAGCTACAATGAGCAGTTCTTC. It codes for CAISDGQSYNEQFF. The chain couples TRBV10-3 to TRBJ2-1; D may be TRBD1 (6 bases). This CDR3 is built from 14 residues. V was shortened by 3 bases and J by 3 bases, with 9 bases between the two germline ends. The germline V gene encodes CDR1 ENHRY and CDR2 SYGVKD.

This clonotype was detected ten times or more. V and J are TRBV5-1 and TRBJ2-3; 8 nucleotides align to TRBD2. Germline-derived CDR1 and CDR2 are SGHRS and YFSETQ. The CDR3 has 16 amino acids. Trimming at V came to 0 bases and at J to 4 bases, leaving 7 bases not matched to a gene. The CDR3, as DNA: TGCGCCAGCAGCTTGGGCCCCAGAGCGGGAGCAGATACGCAGTATTTT. This gives the protein CASSLGPRAGADTQYF.

This clonotype was found many times. V and J are TRBV28 and TRBJ2-3; the match to TRBD1 covers 9 bases. Trimming took 6 bases from V and 4 from J; bases not matched to a gene: 11. Germline CDR1 MDHEN, CDR2 SYDVKM. This CDR3 has 16 residues. The CDR3 region has the DNA TGTGCCAGCAGCGACCAGGACAGGGGAGTGTCAGATACGCAGTATTTT. Translating gives CASSDQDRGVSDTQYF.

Comment on this clonotype: Since no conserved phenylalanine or tryptophan closes the CDR3, a read error is the likely cause. This sequence joins TRBV13 and TRBJ1-6, with 10 bases matching TRBD1. The CDR3 has 16 residues. The germline CDR1 and CDR2 sequences are PRHDT and FYEKMQ (reference sequence). J lost 7 bases, V lost 4 bases, and 7 bases had no gene match. CDR3 DNA: TGTGCCAGCAGCTCCTTTGAGGACAGGGGGAATTCACCCCTCCACCTT. Its protein product is CASSSFEDRGNSPLHL.

The chain has TRBV19 and TRBJ1-3; 8 bases align to TRBD1. Germline V gives CDR1 LNHDA, CDR2 SQIVND (reference sequence). CDR3 size: 15 residues. V shed 8 bases, J shed 0 bases, and the junction held 6 bases outside the gene matches. CDR3 coding DNA: TGTGCCAGTGAGGAGACAGGGGCCTCTGGAAACACCATATATTTT. It specifies CASEETGASGNTIYF.

This clonotype was seen at least ten times. V usage is TRBV30 and J usage is TRBJ2-7; 9 bases map to TRBD2. The length of the CDR3 is 12 residues. Germline values: CDR1 GTSNPN, CDR2 SVGIG (reference sequence). J was trimmed by 4 bases and V by 4 bases; bases with no gene match: 2. CDR3 coding DNA: TGTGCCTGGAATAGCGGGAGTTACGAGCAGTACTTC. This sequence encodes CAWNSGSYEQYF.